This T cell receptor beta chain was obtained from a study of blood T cells in healthy people across ages. Overall study results and limits: With age, beta diversity per million T cells declined roughly linearly, significantly by 30 to 40. A strong correlation between TCR beta diversity and naive T cell percentage was seen.

This clonotype was detected ten times or more. Its target is not known. A J-beta primer mix and a sample-barcoded 5' primer were used in a second PCR of about 7 to 12 cycles. Carrying 12 random nucleotides, a template-switch adaptor labeled each individual cDNA molecule. MiXCR, applied by TCRdb to the 5' RACE reads, yields one record per CDR3 protein. This table has about 930,000 distinct CDR3 sequences, under 35% appearing once. The germline gives CDR1 LGHDT, CDR2 YNNKEL (reference sequence). V dropped 0 bases and J dropped 7 bases, with 4 bases sitting between them. The CDR3 covers 12 residues. These data were likewise used in another study, on T cells of mothers and their children. That source notes: Three mothers and their six children, all healthy Caucasians, donated.

The sequence derives from a woman between 40 and 55 years old in good health. Specimen: blood. The chain joins TRBV3-1 to TRBJ2-4; D not resolved. The CDR3 here is CASSQDLNIQYF. As DNA, the CDR3 is TGTGCCAGCAGCCAAGATTTGAACATTCAGTACTTC.